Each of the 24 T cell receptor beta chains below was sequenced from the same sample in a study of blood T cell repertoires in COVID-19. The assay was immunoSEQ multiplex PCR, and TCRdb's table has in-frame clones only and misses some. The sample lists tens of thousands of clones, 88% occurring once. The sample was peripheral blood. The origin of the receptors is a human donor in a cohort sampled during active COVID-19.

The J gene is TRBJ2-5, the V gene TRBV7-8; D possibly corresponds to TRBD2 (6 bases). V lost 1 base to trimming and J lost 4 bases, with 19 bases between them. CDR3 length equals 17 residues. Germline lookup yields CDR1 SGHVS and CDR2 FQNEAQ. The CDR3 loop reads CASSLVAGIGSGETQYF. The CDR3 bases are TGTGCCAGCAGCTTAGTGGCAGGGATCGGTAGCGGAGAGACCCAGTACTTC.

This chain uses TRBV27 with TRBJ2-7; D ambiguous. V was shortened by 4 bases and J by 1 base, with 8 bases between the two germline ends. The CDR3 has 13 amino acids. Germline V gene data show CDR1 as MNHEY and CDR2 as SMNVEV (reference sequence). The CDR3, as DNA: TGTGCCAGCAGTTCCCGTAATTCCTACGAGCAGTACTTC. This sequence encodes CASSSRNSYEQYF.

CDR3 coding DNA: TGTGCCAGCAGCTTAGGAGTAGCGGAACCCTACGAGCAGTACTTC. This encodes CASSLGVAEPYEQYF. This chain connects TRBV11-2 to TRBJ2-7; possible D gene TRBD2, 6 bases. V was shortened by 1 base and J by 2 bases, with 12 bases between the two germline ends. The CDR3 sequence is 15 residues long. Germline CDR1 reads SGHAT; CDR2 reads FQNNGV.

The CDR3 DNA reads TGTGCCAGCAGCCGCATGTCTAGAGCCAATGAGCAGTTCTTC. Translating gives CASSRMSRANEQFF. The chain carries TRBV7-8 and TRBJ2-1; D gene ambiguous. The germline V and J ends were trimmed by 5 bases and 6 bases, with 14 bases remaining between them. The CDR3 totals 14 residues. Germline V gives CDR1 SGHVS, CDR2 FQNEAQ.

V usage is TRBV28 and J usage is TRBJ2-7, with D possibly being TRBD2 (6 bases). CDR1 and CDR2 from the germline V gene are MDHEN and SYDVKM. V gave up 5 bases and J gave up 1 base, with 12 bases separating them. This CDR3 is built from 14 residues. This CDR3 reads CASSTSSDSYEQYF. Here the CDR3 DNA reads TGTGCCAGCAGTACTAGCTCGGATTCCTACGAGCAGTACTTC.

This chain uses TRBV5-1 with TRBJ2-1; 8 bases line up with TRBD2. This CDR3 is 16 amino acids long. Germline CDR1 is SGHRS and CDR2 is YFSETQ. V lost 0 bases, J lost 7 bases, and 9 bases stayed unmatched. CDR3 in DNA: TGCGCCAGCAGCTTGGATGGTCCGGGAGGGGGAAATGAGCAGTTCTTC. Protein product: CASSLDGPGGGNEQFF.

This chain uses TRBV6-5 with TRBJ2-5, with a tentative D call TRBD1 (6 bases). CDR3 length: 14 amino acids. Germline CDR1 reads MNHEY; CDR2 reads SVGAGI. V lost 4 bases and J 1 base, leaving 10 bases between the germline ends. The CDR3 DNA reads TGTGCCAGCAGTTCACAGGGATTCCAAGAGACCCAGTACTTC. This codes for CASSSQGFQETQYF.

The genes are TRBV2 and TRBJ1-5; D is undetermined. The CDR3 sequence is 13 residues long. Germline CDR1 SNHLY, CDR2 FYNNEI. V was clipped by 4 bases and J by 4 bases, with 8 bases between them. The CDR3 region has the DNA TGTGCCAGCAGTGTTCAGGAAAATCAGCCCCAGCATTTT. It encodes CASSVQENQPQHF.

The CDR3 DNA reads as TGTGCCAGTAGTATCAGGGTTTTCGTCGAGCAGTACTTC. This translates into CASSIRVFVEQYF. The rearrangement uses TRBV19 and TRBJ2-7; TRBD1 might be the D (5 bases). V was shortened by 3 bases and J by 6 bases, with 12 bases between the two germline ends. The germline V gene has CDR1 LNHDA and CDR2 SQIVND (reference sequence). The CDR3 totals 13 residues.

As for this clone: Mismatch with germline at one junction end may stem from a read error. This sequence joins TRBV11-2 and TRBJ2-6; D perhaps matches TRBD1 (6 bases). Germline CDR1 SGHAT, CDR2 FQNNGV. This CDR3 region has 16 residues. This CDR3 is CASSLGTVSRANVLTF. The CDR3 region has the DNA TGTGCCAGCAGCTTAGGGACAGTCTCTCGGGCCAACGTCCTGACTTTC.

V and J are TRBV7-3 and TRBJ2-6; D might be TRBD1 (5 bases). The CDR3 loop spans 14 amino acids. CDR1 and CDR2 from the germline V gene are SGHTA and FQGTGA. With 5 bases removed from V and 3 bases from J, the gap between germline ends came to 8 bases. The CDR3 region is CASSAGLGANVLTF. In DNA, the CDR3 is TGTGCCAGCAGCGCAGGGCTTGGGGCCAACGTCCTGACTTTC.

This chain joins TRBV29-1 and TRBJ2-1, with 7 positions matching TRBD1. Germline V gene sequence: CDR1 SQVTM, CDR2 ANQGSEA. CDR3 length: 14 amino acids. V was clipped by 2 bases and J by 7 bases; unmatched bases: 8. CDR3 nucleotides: TGCAGCGTTGAACGGACAGGCATCGGGAATGAGCAGTTCTTC. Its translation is CSVERTGIGNEQFF.

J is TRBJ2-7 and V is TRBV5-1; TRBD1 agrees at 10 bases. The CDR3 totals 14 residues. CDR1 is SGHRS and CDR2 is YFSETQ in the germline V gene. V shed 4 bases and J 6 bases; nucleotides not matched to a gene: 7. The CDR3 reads CASSHPGQGREQYF. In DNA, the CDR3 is TGCGCCAGCAGCCACCCGGGACAGGGGCGCGAGCAGTACTTC.

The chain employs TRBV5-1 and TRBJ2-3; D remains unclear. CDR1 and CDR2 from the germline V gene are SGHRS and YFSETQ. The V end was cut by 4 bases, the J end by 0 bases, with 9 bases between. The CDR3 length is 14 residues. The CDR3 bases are TGCGCCAGCAGCGTCTCTACTAGCACAGATACGCAGTATTTT. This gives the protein CASSVSTSTDTQYF. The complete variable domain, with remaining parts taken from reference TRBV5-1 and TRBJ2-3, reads KAGVTQTPRYLIKTRGQQVTLSCSPISGHRSVSWYQQTPGQGLQFLFEYFSETQRNKGNFPGRFSGRQFSNSRSEMNVSTLELGDSALYLCASSVSTSTDTQYFGPGTRLTVL.

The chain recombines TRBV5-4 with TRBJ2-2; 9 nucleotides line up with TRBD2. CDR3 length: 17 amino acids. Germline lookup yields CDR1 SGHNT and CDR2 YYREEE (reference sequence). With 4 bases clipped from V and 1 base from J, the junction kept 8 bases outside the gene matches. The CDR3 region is CASSPAGRGGNTGELFF. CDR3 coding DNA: TGTGCCAGCAGCCCGGCGGGGCGGGGGGGGAACACCGGGGAGCTGTTTTTT.

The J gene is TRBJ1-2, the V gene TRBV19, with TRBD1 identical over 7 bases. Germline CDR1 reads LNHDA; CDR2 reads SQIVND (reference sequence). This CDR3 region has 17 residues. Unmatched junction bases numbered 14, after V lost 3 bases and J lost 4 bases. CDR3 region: CASSMIPSTGLTYGYTF. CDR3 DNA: TGTGCCAGTAGTATGATTCCTTCGACAGGGCTCACCTATGGCTACACCTTC.

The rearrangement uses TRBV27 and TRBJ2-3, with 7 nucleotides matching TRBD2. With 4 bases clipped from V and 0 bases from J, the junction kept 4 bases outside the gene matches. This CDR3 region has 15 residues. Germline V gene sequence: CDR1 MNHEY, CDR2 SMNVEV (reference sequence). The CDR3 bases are TGTGCCAGCAGTTCACAGCGGGGCAGCACAGATACGCAGTATTTT. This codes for CASSSQRGSTDTQYF.

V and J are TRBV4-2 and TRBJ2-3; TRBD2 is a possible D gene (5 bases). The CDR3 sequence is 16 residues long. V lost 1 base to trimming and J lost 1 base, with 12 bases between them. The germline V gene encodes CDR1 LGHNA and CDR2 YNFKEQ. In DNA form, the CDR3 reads TGTGCCAGCAGCCAAGCGCCGGGGTTCGGCACAGATACGCAGTATTTT. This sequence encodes CASSQAPGFGTDTQYF.

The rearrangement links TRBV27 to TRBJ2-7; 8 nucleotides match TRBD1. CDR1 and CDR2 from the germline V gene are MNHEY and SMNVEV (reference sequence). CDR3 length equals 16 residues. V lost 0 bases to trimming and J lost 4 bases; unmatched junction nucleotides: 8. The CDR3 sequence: CASSLSDRVGSYEQYF. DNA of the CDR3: TGTGCCAGCAGTTTATCGGACAGGGTCGGTTCGTACGAGCAGTACTTC.

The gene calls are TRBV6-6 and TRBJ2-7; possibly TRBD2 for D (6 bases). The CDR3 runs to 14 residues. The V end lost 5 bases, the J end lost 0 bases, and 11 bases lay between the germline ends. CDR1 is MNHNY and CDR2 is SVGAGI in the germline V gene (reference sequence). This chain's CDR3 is CASSPSVSSYEQYF. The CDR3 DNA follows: TGTGCCAGCAGTCCTAGCGTATCCTCCTACGAGCAGTACTTC.

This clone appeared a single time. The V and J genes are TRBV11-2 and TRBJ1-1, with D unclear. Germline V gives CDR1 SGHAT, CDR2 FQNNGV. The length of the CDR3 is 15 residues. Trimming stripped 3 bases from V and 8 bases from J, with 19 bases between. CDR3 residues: CASSFRRGSFAEAFF. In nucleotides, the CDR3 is TGTGCCAGCAGCTTTAGGCGGGGAAGCTTTGCGGAAGCTTTCTTT.

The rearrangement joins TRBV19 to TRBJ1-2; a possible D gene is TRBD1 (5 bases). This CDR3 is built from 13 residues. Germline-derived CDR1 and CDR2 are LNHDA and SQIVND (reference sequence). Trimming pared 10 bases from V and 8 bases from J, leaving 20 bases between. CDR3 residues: CATYARGMGGYTF. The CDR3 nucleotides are TGTGCCACCTACGCCCGGGGGATGGGCGGCTACACCTTC.

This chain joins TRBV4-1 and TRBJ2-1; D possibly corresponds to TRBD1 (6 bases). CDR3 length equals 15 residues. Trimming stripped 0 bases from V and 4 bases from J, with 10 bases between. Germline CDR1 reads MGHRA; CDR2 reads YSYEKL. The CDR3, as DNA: TGCGCCAGCAGCCAAGAAAGACAGGTATACAATGAGCAGTTCTTC. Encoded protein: CASSQERQVYNEQFF.

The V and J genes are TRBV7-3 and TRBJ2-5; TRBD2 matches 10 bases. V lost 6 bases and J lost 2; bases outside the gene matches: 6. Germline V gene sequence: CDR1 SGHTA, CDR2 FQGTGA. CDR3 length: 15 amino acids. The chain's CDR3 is CASSVSGGLQETQYF. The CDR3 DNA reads TGTGCCAGCAGTGTTAGCGGGGGGCTTCAAGAGACCCAGTACTTC.